The entry that follows covers one TCR beta chain sequence. Its target antigen remains unknown. No clone much larger than this one lies a single base away; base qualities are absent. The source of the sample is a study of blood T cell repertoires in COVID-19 (dated by TCRdb to the early 2020s). Concerning the study at large: The collaborator samples originated in the United States, Italy and Spain and spanned the acute and convalescent phases of COVID-19. The prospective study material was composed of cDNA or gDNA derived from T cells, B-cell-depleted T cells, or PBMCs. Subjects who had been exposed to COVID-19, were actively infected with it, or had recovered from it provided the deeply sampled blood TCRbeta repertoires that made up the dataset. The repertoires were released in a freely available public database meant as a resource for research on the immune response to SARS-CoV-2. Samples came from the ongoing ImmuneRACE study (first 160 participants) plus 1,254 subjects from 6 global collaborators. Sample metadata almost always included a de-identified subject ID, COVID-19 status, age in years and sex. Where HLA class I and class II types were available, the types were taken from metadata supplied by the sample provider, not from assay-based typing. Study-wide conclusions, independent of this receptor: Clinical and demographic metadata were provided uncurated, with the amount varying by source and participant.

CDR1 and CDR2 are read off the germline V gene as MNHEY and SVGEGT. CDR3 length: 16 amino acids, cysteine to phenylalanine. Only CDR3 DNA is held: 48 bases, read in frame from base 1. After removal of 2 bases from V and 2 bases from J, the junction retains 3 bases not matched to a gene. At one collaborating source in Seattle, patients were enrolled during active infection and were followed longitudinally through the course of disease. The collaborating institutions used their own protocols to collect whole blood in K2EDTA tubes. For TCRbeta analysis, collaborator samples were shipped as frozen whole blood, as isolated PBMCs, or as DNA extracted from either sample type. TCRbeta CDR3 regions were amplified from genomic DNA by means of the immunoSEQ Assay, a bias-controlled multiplex PCR. In the source study's methods: The number of nucleated cells in each sample was estimated from the amplification of reference gene primers within the assay. Sequence reads were collapsed and filtered to measure the absolute abundance of every unique TCRbeta CDR3 rearrangement. For each sample, productive Simpson clonality was calculated as the square root of Simpson's diversity index across productive rearrangements. The table was pulled from immuneACCESS by TCRdb, which kept in-frame rearrangements only. Such tables lose some clones; where checked, under half of the loss comes from unresolved V genes, and the rest has no known cause. V and J calls and clone size come straight from that table; D and trimming were deduced from the DNA. The sample table records about 98,000 clones; 92% of these occur just once. The ten largest make up 1.9% of the sample.

The V gene is TRBV6-2 or TRBV6-3 and the J gene is TRBJ1-5; 10 bases in between match TRBD1. The TCR comes from a woman in her forties or fifties with COVID-19, enrolled during active disease. Sequenced sample: peripheral blood. The CDR3 sequence is CASSYPTGGGNQPQHF. The nucleotides are TGTGCCAGCAGTTACCCGACAGGGGGCGGCAATCAGCCCCAGCATTTT.